Sequencing of this T cell receptor (beta chain) was carried out in a study of blood T cell repertoires in COVID-19. At the level of the study: Whether acute or convalescent, the COVID-19 samples came from the United States, Italy and Spain.

Original processing notes: How many nucleated cells were present was estimated from reference gene primer amplification. Profiled with immunoSEQ multiplex PCR; TCRdb holds only in-frame clones, not every one. That table supplies the V and J calls and clone size; D and trimming were determined from the DNA. The sample lists fewer than 250,000 clones; about 87% were seen once. CDR3 length: 16 residues. V gave up 4 bases and J gave up 3 bases; unmatched junction bases: 9. Germline V gives CDR1 SGHRS, CDR2 YFSETQ. The sequenced sample was peripheral blood. This TCR derives from a man aged 70-80 years with acute or convalescent COVID-19. The J gene is TRBJ2-1, the V gene TRBV5-1; 8 nucleotides align to TRBD1. Here the CDR3 reads CASSPQTGAGYNEQFF. The CDR3 DNA reads TGCGCCAGCAGCCCTCAGACAGGGGCTGGCTACAATGAGCAGTTCTTC.